This T cell receptor beta chain was identified in a study of cytomegalovirus exposure and HLA in healthy donors (dated by TCRdb to about 2017). Broadly, across the study: The 666 repertoires of the first cohort and the 120 validation repertoires were produced on the same platform, according to a later analysis. The aim of the study was to test whether cataloging public T cell receptors could identify signatures of past pathogen exposure. A separate validation cohort of over a hundred different subjects was used in addition to the roughly 700-subject first cohort. To predict cytomegalovirus infection status, the study combined high-throughput TCR immunosequencing, statistical association of individual TCRs with disease status, and machine learning.

Broad study findings and their caveats: The study gave a list of 150 to 200 TCR beta chains associated with cytomegalovirus. The authors suggested that the approach could potentially be extended to other disease states and immunological phenotypes. In a later analysis, TCRs clustered in the first cohort were found to also tend to co-occur in the 130 or so validation repertoires, with approximately 95% of cluster scores above 0. The classifier was reported to diagnose cytomegalovirus status with high specificity and sensitivity in both the original cohort and the validation cohort. Most TCR sequences were observed very rarely across donors, whereas some public TCRs were present in many individuals. The validation cohort had no HLA typing available for a later analysis, so co-occurrence within that cohort was assessed over all 130 or so repertoires. Three of the identified cytomegalovirus-associated TCR beta chains were confirmed in vitro to be specific for cytomegalovirus antigens.

The CDR3 numbers 16 residues from cysteine through phenylalanine. The read is trimmed to its CDR3 DNA, 48 bases read in frame from base 1. Based on the germline V gene, the CDR1 and CDR2 sequences are MDHEN and SYDVKM. Here V drops 4 bases and J drops 8 bases, and the junction holds 16 bases not matched to any gene. Note on this clone: Its antigen specificity is not known. Per-base qualities were not stored, and no clone one base away is much larger.

The method behind the library was the immunoSEQ multiplex PCR assay. In the authors' own workflow: A statistical classification framework was built to diagnose cytomegalovirus status from the catalog of TCR beta chain sequences. This immuneACCESS table, as held by TCRdb, lists in-frame sequences with V and J called but not all clones. Of the missing ones, under half trace to an unresolved V gene in checked studies; the others have no known cause. The DNA gave D and trimming, while V, J and clone size come from that table. The table for this sample lists about 140,000 clones; just under 85% of them were counted only once. The biggest ten clones account for roughly 1.4% of the sample. The donors were included in the validation cohort of approximately 130 subjects, a group kept apart from the roughly 680-subject first cohort.

The sequenced sample consisted of PBMCs. This clonotype originated in a woman in her thirties in good health and CMV-seronegative. The receptor chain draws on TRBV28 and TRBJ1-2; TRBD1 matches 7 bases in the middle. The CDR3 region: CASSSPRGEGAGGYTF. The nucleotide sequence reads as follows: TGTGCCAGCAGTTCCCCCCGCGGTGAGGGGGCTGGGGGCTACACCTTC.